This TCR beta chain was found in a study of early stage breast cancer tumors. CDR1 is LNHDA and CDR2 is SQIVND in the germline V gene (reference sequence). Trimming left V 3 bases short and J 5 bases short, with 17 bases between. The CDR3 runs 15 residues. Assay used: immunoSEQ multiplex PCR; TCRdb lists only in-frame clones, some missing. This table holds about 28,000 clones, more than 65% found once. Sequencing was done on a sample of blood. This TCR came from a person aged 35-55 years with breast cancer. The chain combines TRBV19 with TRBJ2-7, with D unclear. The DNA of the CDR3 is TGTGCCAGTAGTATTACGCCCCCGTTCCGCCACGAGCAGTACTTC. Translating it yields CASSITPPFRHEQYF.